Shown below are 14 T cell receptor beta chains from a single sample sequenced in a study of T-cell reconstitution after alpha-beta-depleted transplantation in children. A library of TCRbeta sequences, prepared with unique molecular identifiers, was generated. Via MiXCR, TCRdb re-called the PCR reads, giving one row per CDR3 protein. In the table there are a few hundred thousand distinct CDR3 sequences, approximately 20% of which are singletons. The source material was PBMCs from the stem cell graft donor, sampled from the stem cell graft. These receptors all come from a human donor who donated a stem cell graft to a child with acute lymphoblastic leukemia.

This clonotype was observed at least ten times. The CDR3 is CASSPVEQRGGFF. The CDR3 DNA reads as TGTGCCAGCAGCCCCGTAGAGCAGCGGGGGGGCTTCTTC. The rearrangement uses TRBV5-5 and TRBJ2-1, with 10 bases aligning to TRBD2. Germline V CDR1 and CDR2: SGHKS, YYEKEE (reference sequence). CDR3 length equals 13 residues. The V gene end was trimmed by 4 bases and the J gene end by 16 bases; junction bases not matched to a gene: 11.

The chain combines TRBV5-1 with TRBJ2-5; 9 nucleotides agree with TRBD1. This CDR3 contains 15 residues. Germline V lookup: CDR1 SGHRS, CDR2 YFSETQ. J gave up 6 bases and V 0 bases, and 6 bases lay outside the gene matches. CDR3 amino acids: CASSLEQGALQTQYF. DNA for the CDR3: TGCGCCAGCAGCTTGGAACAGGGGGCCCTGCAGACCCAGTACTTC.

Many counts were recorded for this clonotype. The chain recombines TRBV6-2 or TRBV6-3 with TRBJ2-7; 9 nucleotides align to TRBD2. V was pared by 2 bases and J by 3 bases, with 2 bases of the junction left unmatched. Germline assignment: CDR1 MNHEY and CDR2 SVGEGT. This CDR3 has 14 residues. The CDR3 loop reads CASSYSSGSYEQYF. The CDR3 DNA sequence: TGTGCCAGCAGTTACAGTAGCGGGAGCTACGAGCAGTACTTC.

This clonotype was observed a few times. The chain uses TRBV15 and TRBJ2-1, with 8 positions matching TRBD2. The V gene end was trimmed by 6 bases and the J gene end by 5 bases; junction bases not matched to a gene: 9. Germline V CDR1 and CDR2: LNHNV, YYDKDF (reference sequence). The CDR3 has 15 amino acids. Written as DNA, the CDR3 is TGTGCCACCAGTCCCGGACTAGCTTGGGACAATGAGCAGTTCTTC. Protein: CATSPGLAWDNEQFF.

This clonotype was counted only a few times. CDR3 amino acids: CSVEEGMSSYNEQFF. CDR3 in DNA: TGCAGCGTTGAAGAGGGGATGAGCTCCTACAATGAGCAGTTCTTC. The chain uses TRBV29-1 and TRBJ2-1, with D unclear. Per the germline V gene, CDR1 is SQVTM and CDR2 is ANQGSEA. The V end was cut by 0 bases, the J end by 0 bases, with 9 bases between. The CDR3 covers 15 residues.

The CDR3 here is CSARVEGPSQPQHF. For the CDR3, the DNA is TGCAGTGCTAGAGTGGAGGGACCAAGTCAGCCCCAGCATTTT. This chain links TRBV20-1 with TRBJ1-5, with D possibly TRBD1 on 5 matching bases. The germline gives CDR1 DFQATT, CDR2 SNEGSKA (reference sequence). The CDR3 loop spans 14 amino acids. The V gene lost 1 base and the J gene lost 6 bases, with 13 bases spanning the gap.

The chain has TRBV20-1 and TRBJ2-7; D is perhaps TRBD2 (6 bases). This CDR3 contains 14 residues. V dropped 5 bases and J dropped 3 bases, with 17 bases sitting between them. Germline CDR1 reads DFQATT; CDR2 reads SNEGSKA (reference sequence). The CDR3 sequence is CSAVEGRKFYEQYF. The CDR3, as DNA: TGCAGTGCTGTGGAGGGCCGTAAATTCTACGAGCAGTACTTC.

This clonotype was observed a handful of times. The CDR3 nucleotides read TGTGCCAGCAGTTTAGCAGGGGGCTTGGGCTACACCTTC. It codes for CASSLAGGLGYTF. The rearrangement links TRBV25-1 to TRBJ1-2, with 8 bases aligning to TRBD1. The V segment lost 5 bases and the J segment 8 bases; nucleotides outside the gene matches: 7. The CDR3 runs to 13 residues. The V gene's germline CDR1 is MGHDK and CDR2 SYGVNS.

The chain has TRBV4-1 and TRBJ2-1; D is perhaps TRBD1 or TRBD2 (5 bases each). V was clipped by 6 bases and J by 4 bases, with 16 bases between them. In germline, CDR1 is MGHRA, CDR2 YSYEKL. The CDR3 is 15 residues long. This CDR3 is CASRWGYGSYNEQFF. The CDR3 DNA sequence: TGCGCCAGCAGATGGGGGTATGGGTCGTACAATGAGCAGTTCTTC.

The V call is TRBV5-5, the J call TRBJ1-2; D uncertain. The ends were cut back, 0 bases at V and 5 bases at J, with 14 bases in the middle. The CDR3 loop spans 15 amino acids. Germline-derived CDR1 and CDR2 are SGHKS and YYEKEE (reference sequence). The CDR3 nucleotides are TGTGCCAGCAGCTTGGCCGGCAGGAGGGAGTATGGCTACACCTTC. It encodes CASSLAGRREYGYTF.

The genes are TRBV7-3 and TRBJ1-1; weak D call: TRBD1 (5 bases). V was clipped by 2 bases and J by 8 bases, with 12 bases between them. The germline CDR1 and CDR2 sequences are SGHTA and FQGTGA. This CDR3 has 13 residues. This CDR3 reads CASSLVTESEAFF. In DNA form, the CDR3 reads TGTGCCAGCAGCTTAGTGACAGAAAGCGAAGCTTTCTTT.

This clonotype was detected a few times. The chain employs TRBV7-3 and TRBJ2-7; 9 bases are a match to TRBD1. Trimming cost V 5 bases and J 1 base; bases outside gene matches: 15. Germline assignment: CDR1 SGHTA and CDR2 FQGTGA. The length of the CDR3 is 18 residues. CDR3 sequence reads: CASSLTYAHGQGSYEQYF. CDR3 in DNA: TGTGCCAGCAGCCTCACGTACGCACATGGACAGGGGTCCTACGAGCAGTACTTC.

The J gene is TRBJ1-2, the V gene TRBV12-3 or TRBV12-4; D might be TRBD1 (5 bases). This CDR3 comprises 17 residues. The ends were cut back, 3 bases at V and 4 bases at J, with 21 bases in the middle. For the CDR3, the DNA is TGTGCCAGCAGTTTTACGGCCTGGCAGGGCCGGATCTATGGCTACACCTTC. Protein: CASSFTAWQGRIYGYTF.

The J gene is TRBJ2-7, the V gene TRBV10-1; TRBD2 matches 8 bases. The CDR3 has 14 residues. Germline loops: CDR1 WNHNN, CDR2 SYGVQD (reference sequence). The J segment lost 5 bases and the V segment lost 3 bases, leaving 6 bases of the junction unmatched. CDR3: CASSDRGLDHEQYF. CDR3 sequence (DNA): TGCGCCAGCAGTGATAGGGGACTAGATCACGAGCAGTACTTC.